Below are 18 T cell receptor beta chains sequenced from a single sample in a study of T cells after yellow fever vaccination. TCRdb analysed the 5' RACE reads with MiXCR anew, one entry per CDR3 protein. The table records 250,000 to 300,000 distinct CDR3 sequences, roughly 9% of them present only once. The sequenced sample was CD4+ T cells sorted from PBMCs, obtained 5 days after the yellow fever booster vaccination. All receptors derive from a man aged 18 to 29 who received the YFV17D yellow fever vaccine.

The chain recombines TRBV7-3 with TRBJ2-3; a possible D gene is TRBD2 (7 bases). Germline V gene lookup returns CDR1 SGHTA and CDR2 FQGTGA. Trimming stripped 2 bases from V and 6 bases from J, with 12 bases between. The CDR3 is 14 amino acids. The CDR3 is CASSLGGAPDTQYF. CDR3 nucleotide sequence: TGTGCCAGCAGCTTAGGGGGGGCCCCCGATACGCAGTATTTT.

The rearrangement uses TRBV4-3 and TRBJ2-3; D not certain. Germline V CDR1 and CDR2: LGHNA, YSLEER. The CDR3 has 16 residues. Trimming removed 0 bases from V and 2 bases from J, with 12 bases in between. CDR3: CASSQESVVYTDTQYF. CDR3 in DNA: TGCGCCAGCAGCCAAGAAAGTGTAGTTTACACAGATACGCAGTATTTT.

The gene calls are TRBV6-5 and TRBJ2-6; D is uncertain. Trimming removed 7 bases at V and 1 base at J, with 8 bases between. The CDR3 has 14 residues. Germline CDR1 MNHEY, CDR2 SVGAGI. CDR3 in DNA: TGTGCCAGCACCTCCAGATCTGGGGCCAACGTCCTGACTTTC. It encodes CASTSRSGANVLTF.

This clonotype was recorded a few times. CDR3 bases: TGCGCCAGCAGCCAGGGCCCTAGCGGGGGGTTCTACAATGAGCAGTTCTTC. Protein sequence: CASSQGPSGGFYNEQFF. The chain is built from TRBV4-3 and TRBJ2-1; 11 bases are a match to TRBD2. The V and J ends lost 3 bases and 3 bases, in that order; junction bases with no gene match: 7. CDR1 LGHNA and CDR2 YSLEER come from the germline V gene. The CDR3 spans 17 residues.

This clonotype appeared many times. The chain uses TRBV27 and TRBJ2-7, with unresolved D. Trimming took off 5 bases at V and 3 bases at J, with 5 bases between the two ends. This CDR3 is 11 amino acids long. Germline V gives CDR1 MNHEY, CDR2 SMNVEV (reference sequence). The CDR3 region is CASSNNYEQYF. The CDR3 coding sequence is TGTGCCAGCAGTAACAACTACGAGCAGTACTTC.

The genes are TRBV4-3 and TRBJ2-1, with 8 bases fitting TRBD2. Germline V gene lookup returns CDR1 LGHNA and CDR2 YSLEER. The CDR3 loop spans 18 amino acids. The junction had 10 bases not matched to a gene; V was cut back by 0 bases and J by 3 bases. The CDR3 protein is CASSQDGRRLAGYNEQFF. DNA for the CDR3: TGCGCCAGCAGCCAAGATGGCCGAAGGCTAGCGGGCTACAATGAGCAGTTCTTC.

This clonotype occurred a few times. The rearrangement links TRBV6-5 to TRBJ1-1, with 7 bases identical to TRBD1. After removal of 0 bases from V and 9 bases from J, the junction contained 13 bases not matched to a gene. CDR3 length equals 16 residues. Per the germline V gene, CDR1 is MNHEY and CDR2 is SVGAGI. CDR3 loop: CASSYSSWQGENKAFF. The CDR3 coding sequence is TGTGCCAGCAGTTACTCGAGCTGGCAGGGGGAGAATAAAGCTTTCTTT.

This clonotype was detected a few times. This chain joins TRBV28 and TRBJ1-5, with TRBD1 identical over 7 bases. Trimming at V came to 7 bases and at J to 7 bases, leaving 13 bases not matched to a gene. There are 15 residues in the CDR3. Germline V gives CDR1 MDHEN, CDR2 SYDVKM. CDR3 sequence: CASKAWGGTDQPQHF. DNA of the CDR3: TGTGCCAGCAAGGCGTGGGGGGGGACAGACCAGCCCCAGCATTTT.

The CDR3 coding sequence is TGCGCCAGCAGTGGGCGGGGGGGCCCAGATACGCAGTATTTT. Amino acid sequence: CASSGRGGPDTQYF. The J gene is TRBJ2-3, the V gene TRBV10-1; 9 nucleotides agree with TRBD2. The germline CDR1 and CDR2 sequences are WNHNN and SYGVQD (reference sequence). The CDR3 runs 14 residues. The junction had 3 bases not matched to a gene; V was cut back by 4 bases and J by 4 bases.

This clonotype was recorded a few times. The CDR3 loop reads CASSQGTSGGGELFF. For the CDR3, the DNA is TGTGCCAGCAGCCAAGGGACTAGCGGGGGTGGGGAGCTGTTTTTT. The chain is built from TRBV3-1 and TRBJ2-2, with TRBD2 identical over 13 bases. Germline lookup yields CDR1 LGHDT and CDR2 YNNKEL (reference sequence). The CDR3 loop spans 15 amino acids. V was clipped by 1 base and J by 8 bases; unmatched bases: 1.

The CDR3 loop reads CASSPRSGGAYEQYV. CDR3 in DNA: TGTGCCAGCTCACCACGGAGCGGGGGGGCTTACGAGCAGTACGTC. The chain has TRBV18 and TRBJ2-7; 10 positions match TRBD2. The germline V gene has CDR1 KGHSH and CDR2 LQKENI. Germline trimming cut 1 base from V and 4 bases from J; bases unmatched to any gene: 4. The CDR3 contains 15 residues.

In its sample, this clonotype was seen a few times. In DNA form, the CDR3 reads TGCAGTGCTAGGGGGGCCCCGGGACAACCTGAGGGGGAGCAGTACTTC. Translated: CSARGAPGQPEGEQYF. This chain links TRBV20-1 with TRBJ2-7; a weak D match, TRBD1 (6 bases). This CDR3 has 16 residues. Between the trimmed V and J ends, which lost 3 bases and 7 bases, there was a span of 25 bases. Germline V gene data show CDR1 as DFQATT and CDR2 as SNEGSKA (reference sequence).

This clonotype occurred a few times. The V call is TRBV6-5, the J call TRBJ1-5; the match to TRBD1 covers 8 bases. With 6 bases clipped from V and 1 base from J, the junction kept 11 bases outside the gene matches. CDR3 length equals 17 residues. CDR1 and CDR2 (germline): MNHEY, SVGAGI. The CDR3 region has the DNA TGTGCCAGCAGCCAGACAGGGGTACCGCCGAGCAATCAGCCCCAGCATTTT. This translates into CASSQTGVPPSNQPQHF.

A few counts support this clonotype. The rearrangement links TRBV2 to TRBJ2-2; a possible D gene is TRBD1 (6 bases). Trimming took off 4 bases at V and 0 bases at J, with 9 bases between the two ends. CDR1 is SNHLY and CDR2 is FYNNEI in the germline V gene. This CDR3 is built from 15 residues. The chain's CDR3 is CASSGQAANTGELFF. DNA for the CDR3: TGTGCCAGCAGTGGACAGGCAGCGAACACCGGGGAGCTGTTTTTT.

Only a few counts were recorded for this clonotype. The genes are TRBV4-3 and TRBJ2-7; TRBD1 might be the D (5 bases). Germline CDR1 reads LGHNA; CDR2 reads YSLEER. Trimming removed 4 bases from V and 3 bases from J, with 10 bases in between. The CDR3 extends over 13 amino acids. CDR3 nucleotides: TGCGCCAGCAGCCGACAGCTGATCTACGAGCAGTACGTC. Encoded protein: CASSRQLIYEQYV.

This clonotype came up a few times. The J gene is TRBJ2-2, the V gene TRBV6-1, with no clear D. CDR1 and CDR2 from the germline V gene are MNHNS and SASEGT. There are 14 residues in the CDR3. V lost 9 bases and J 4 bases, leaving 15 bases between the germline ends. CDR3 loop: CASPPVGFTGELFF. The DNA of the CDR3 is TGTGCCAGTCCCCCGGTGGGCTTCACCGGGGAGCTGTTTTTT.

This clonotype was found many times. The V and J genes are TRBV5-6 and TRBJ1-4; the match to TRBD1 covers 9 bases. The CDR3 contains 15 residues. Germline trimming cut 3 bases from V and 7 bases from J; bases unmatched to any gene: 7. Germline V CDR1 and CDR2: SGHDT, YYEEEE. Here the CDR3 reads CASSSPGTGSEKLFF. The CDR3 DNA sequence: TGTGCCAGCAGCTCACCCGGGACAGGGTCTGAAAAACTGTTTTTT.

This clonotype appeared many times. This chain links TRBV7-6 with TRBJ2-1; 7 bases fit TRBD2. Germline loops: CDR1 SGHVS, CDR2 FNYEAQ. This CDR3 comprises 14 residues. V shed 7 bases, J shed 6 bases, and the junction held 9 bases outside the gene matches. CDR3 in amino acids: CASTTPGLVNEQFF. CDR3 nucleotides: TGTGCCAGCACCACCCCCGGACTAGTCAATGAGCAGTTCTTC.